The sequence of this T cell receptor (beta chain) was determined in a study of shared clonotypes between healthy human individuals. Trimming removed 0 bases from V and 4 bases from J, with 4 bases in between. The germline V gene has CDR1 LGHNA and CDR2 YNFKEQ. The CDR3 runs to 13 residues. Some clones are missing from TCRdb's copy, which holds only in-frame ones; the method was immunoSEQ multiplex PCR. The sample carries around 1,100,000 clones, approximately 77% recorded once. For this clone: No antigen is known for it.

Study-wide findings and caveats: Sharing across a handful of donors was seen in about 5% of naive CD4 clonotypes. Despite large depth, rarefaction showed incomplete sorted-subset sequencing. Non-shared clonotypes had lower generation probabilities than those shared by all four donors.

The sequenced material came from memory CD4+ T cells from PBMCs. Subset meaning: CD45RA-negative fraction. This clonotype was sampled from a young man in good health. Some clones in this sample may be carry-over from other donors' samples. The chain is built from TRBV4-2 and TRBJ1-5; no definite D call. Written as DNA, the CDR3 is TGTGCCAGCAGCCAAGAACATAATCAGCCCCAGCATTTT. The encoded protein is CASSQEHNQPQHF.